These 12 T cell receptor beta chains came from one sample sequenced in a study of cytomegalovirus exposure and HLA in healthy donors. In the PCR, 60 Vbeta and 13 Jbeta primers were used. This table comes from immunoSEQ multiplex PCR, and its TCRdb copy is limited to in-frame clones, with some not included. This table has 150,000 to 200,000 clones, approximately 12% appearing once. The sequencing sample was made of PBMCs. The receptor set was obtained from a man in his fifties or sixties in good health and CMV-seropositive.

The table lists this clone with a few counts. V is TRBV6-6 and J is TRBJ1-1; weak D call: TRBD1 (6 bases). The CDR3 loop spans 13 amino acids. Germline values: CDR1 MNHNY, CDR2 SVGAGI (reference sequence). With 5 bases removed from V and 1 base from J, the gap between germline ends came to 8 bases. The CDR3 DNA reads as TGTGCCAGCAGTAAACAGGGGAACACTGAAGCTTTCTTT. Protein product: CASSKQGNTEAFF.

This clone was detected only a few times. The V and J genes are TRBV28 and TRBJ2-7; D is possibly TRBD1 (7 bases). The CDR3 totals 14 residues. Germline CDR1 MDHEN, CDR2 SYDVKM. V lost 6 bases and J lost 1, with 13 bases in between. Written as DNA, the CDR3 is TGTGCCAGCAGCCCCGGGGGACAGTCCTACGAGCAGTACGTC. It translates to CASSPGGQSYEQYV.

This clone has just a few counts. This chain connects TRBV5-6 to TRBJ2-7; D may be TRBD2 (6 bases). The V gene lost 0 bases and the J gene lost 2 bases, with 12 bases spanning the gap. This CDR3 is built from 15 residues. The germline V gene encodes CDR1 SGHDT and CDR2 YYEEEE. The CDR3 DNA reads TGTGCCAGCAGCTTGGGGAGGGCAGAGGCCTACGAGCAGTACGTC. Protein product: CASSLGRAEAYEQYV.

This clone was recorded only once. This chain connects TRBV7-2 to TRBJ1-5, with D possibly matching TRBD1 (5 bases). Germline-derived CDR1 and CDR2 are SGHTA and FQGNSA. The length of the CDR3 is 13 residues. V lost 1 base and J 5 bases, leaving 6 bases between the germline ends. The CDR3 region is CASSLVRDQPQHF. The CDR3 DNA reads TGTGCCAGCAGCTTAGTCAGGGATCAGCCCCAGCATTTT.

There are a few counts of this clone. The gene calls are TRBV19 and TRBJ1-4; D gene uncertain. V was shortened by 10 bases and J by 0 bases, with 18 bases between the two germline ends. The V gene's germline CDR1 is LNHDA and CDR2 SQIVND (reference sequence). The CDR3 is made up of 16 amino acids. The CDR3 reads CATRWHTFATNEKLFF. CDR3 DNA sequence: TGTGCCACCAGATGGCATACCTTTGCAACTAATGAAAAACTGTTTTTT.

This clone was counted only a few times. The chain recombines TRBV5-6 with TRBJ2-3, with TRBD1 identical over 7 bases. This CDR3 contains 14 residues. Germline V lookup: CDR1 SGHDT, CDR2 YYEEEE. Trimming at V came to 2 bases and at J to 6 bases, leaving 6 bases not matched to a gene. The CDR3 DNA is TGTGCCAGCAGCTTAGAGGGGGCAGGGGATACGCAGTATTTT. Translation: CASSLEGAGDTQYF.

The sample holds a few counts of this clone. This chain uses TRBV19 with TRBJ1-2; 7 bases are shared with TRBD1. V lost 5 bases, J lost 8 bases, and 8 bases stayed unmatched. Germline assignment: CDR1 LNHDA and CDR2 SQIVND (reference sequence). This CDR3 region has 13 residues. Here the CDR3 DNA reads TGTGCCAGTAGTTCCCTCACAGGGGTCGGCTACACCTTC. Amino acids: CASSSLTGVGYTF.

This clone was counted only a few times. This chain connects TRBV5-5 to TRBJ2-5; D might be TRBD2 (6 bases). V was clipped by 10 bases and J by 0 bases, with 13 bases between them. The germline CDR1 and CDR2 sequences are SGHKS and YYEKEE (reference sequence). This CDR3 has 13 residues. CDR3 residues: CAAAGGDQETQYF. As DNA, the CDR3 is TGTGCCGCGGCCGGCGGGGACCAAGAGACCCAGTACTTC.

Note on this clone: At one end, the junction sequence differs from germline, possibly due to a read error. CDR3 sequence (DNA): TGTGCCAGCAGCAATAGCGGGGGGGGCCGGCTCTTC. It codes for CASSNSGGGRLF. The rearrangement uses TRBV6-5 and TRBJ2-1; 11 bases map to TRBD2. Germline values: CDR1 MNHEY, CDR2 SVGAGI. The CDR3 has 12 amino acids.

This clone was counted only a few times. The chain carries TRBV19 and TRBJ1-5; D unclear. V gave up 3 bases and J gave up 0 bases, with 12 bases separating them. This CDR3 comprises 16 residues. Germline V lookup: CDR1 LNHDA, CDR2 SQIVND (reference sequence). For the CDR3, the DNA is TGTGCCAGTAGTATTGGTAGAGGGTATAGCAATCAGCCCCAGCATTTT. This encodes CASSIGRGYSNQPQHF.

This chain joins TRBV5-6 and TRBJ1-2; the D gene is possibly TRBD1 (6 bases). With 3 bases removed from V and 5 bases from J, the gap between germline ends came to 17 bases. Germline V gene lookup returns CDR1 SGHDT and CDR2 YYEEEE. CDR3 length equals 15 residues. The CDR3: CASSSNRVVRYGYTF. CDR3 sequence (DNA): TGTGCCAGCAGCTCGAACAGGGTTGTTCGGTATGGCTACACCTTC. Full variable domain (rest looked up from reference TRBV5-6 and TRBJ1-2): DAGVTQSPTHLIKTRGQQVTLRCSPKSGHDTVSWYQQALGQGPQFIFQYYEEEERQRGNFPDRFSGHQFPNYSSELNVNALLLGDSALYLCASSSNRVVRYGYTFGSGTRLTVV.

In this sample, this clone turned up a few times. As DNA, the CDR3 is TGCGCCAGCAGCTGGGAATGGGCGGGTAATTCACCCCTCCACTTT. Amino acid sequence: CASSWEWAGNSPLHF. The chain is built from TRBV5-1 and TRBJ1-6; D is undetermined. The CDR3 consists of 15 residues. Germline CDR1 SGHRS, CDR2 YFSETQ. V was trimmed by 3 bases and J by 6 bases, leaving 13 bases between them.